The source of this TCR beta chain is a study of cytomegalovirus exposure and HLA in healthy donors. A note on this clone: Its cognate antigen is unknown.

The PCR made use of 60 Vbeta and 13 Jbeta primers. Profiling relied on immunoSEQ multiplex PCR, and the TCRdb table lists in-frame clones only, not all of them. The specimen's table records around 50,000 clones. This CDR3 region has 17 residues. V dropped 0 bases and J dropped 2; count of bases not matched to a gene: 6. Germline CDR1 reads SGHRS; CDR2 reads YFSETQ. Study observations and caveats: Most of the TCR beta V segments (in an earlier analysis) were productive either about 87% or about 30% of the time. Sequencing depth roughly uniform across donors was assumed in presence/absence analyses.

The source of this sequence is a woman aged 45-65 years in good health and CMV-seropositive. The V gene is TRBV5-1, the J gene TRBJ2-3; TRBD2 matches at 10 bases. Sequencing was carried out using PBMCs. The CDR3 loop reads CASSLGMLAGATDTQYF. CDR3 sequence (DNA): TGCGCCAGCAGCTTGGGAATGCTAGCGGGGGCCACAGATACGCAGTATTTT.